This note documents a single T cell receptor (beta chain) sequence. The source of the sample is a study of cytomegalovirus exposure and HLA in healthy donors. The primer mix had 60 Vbeta and 13 Jbeta primers. Some clones are missing from TCRdb's copy, which holds only in-frame ones; the method was immunoSEQ multiplex PCR. The repertoire includes about 72,000 clones, more than 80% of them detected once, and around 7% sits in the top ten. This sequence originates from a human donor in good health. Source material: PBMCs.

The CDR3 nucleotides are TGTGCCACCCGAGTGGGGGCAAGTCAGCCCCAGCATTTT. Residues: CATRVGASQPQHF. V gene TRBV6-5 combines with J gene TRBJ1-5; weak D call: TRBD1 (6 bases). Germline values: CDR1 MNHEY, CDR2 SVGAGI. The CDR3 contains 13 residues. V was clipped by 10 bases and J by 6 bases, with 16 bases between them.